These T cell receptor beta chains were read from a single sample in a study of cytomegalovirus exposure and HLA in healthy donors. Generated by immunoSEQ multiplex PCR, the TCRdb table keeps only in-frame clones and is missing some. Here the sample spans 80,000 or so clones, 10% being singletons. The sequencing sample was made of PBMCs. These receptors were collected from a man in his 60s in good health and CMV-seropositive. The CDR3 runs from the conserved cysteine through the conserved F or W. D genes are given only for firm matches. Some rows mark clone size as missing; the rest say once, few, many or name a class of expanded clone.

clone_size: few
j_call: TRBJ2-1
d_call: -
v_call: TRBV7-6
cdr3_nt: TGTGCCAGCAGCTTAGTGCAGGGGCTAGGGAATGAGCAGTTCTTC
cdr3_aa: CASSLVQGLGNEQFF

clone_size: -
j_call: TRBJ1-6
d_call: -
v_call: TRBV30
cdr3_nt: TGTGCCTGGAGACTGGAGGGTTCCTACTATAATTCACCCCTCCACTTT
cdr3_aa: CAWRLEGSYYNSPLHF

clone_size: -
j_call: TRBJ1-5
d_call: -
v_call: TRBV28
cdr3_nt: TGTGCCAGCAGTTTATACGGGATCCTTAGCAATCAGCCCCAGCATTTT
cdr3_aa: CASSLYGILSNQPQHF

clone_size: few
j_call: TRBJ2-5
d_call: TRBD1
v_call: TRBV7-6
cdr3_nt: TGTGCCAGCAGCTCCACAGGGGGCGGGGAGACCCAGTACTTC
cdr3_aa: CASSSTGGGETQYF

clone_size: -
j_call: TRBJ2-5
d_call: -
v_call: TRBV20-1
cdr3_nt: TGCAGTGCAGACTCGACAGAGACCCAGTACTTC
cdr3_aa: CSADSTETQYF

clone_size: -
j_call: TRBJ1-1
d_call: -
v_call: TRBV6-1
cdr3_nt: TGTGCCAGCAGCCACCACTCCCTTCCGGAGGTAGCTTTCTTT
cdr3_aa: CASSHHSLPEVAFF

clone_size: -
j_call: TRBJ1-4
d_call: TRBD1
v_call: TRBV4-1
cdr3_nt: TGCGCCAGCAGCCGGGACAGGGAAGAAAAACTGTTTTTT
cdr3_aa: CASSRDREEKLFF

clone_size: few
j_call: TRBJ1-3
d_call: TRBD1
v_call: TRBV5-1
cdr3_nt: TGCGCCAGCTCCCCATCGACAGGGGGTGGAAACACCATATATTTT
cdr3_aa: CASSPSTGGGNTIYF

clone_size: -
j_call: TRBJ1-5
d_call: TRBD1
v_call: TRBV19
cdr3_nt: TGTGCCAGTAGTACCACTGGGACAGGGGATCAGCCCCAGCATTTT
cdr3_aa: CASSTTGTGDQPQHF

clone_size: few
j_call: TRBJ2-5
d_call: -
v_call: TRBV18
cdr3_nt: TGTGCCAGCTCACCAGACAGCAAAGAGACCCAGTACTTC
cdr3_aa: CASSPDSKETQYF

clone_size: few
j_call: TRBJ1-4
d_call: -
v_call: TRBV7-9
cdr3_nt: TGTGCCAGCAGCCCTCCCAATGAAAAACTGTTTTTT
cdr3_aa: CASSPPNEKLFF

clone_size: few
j_call: TRBJ1-1
d_call: TRBD1
v_call: TRBV19
cdr3_nt: TGTGCCAGTAAGGGACAGGGGGCCATCGGGGAAGCTTTCTTT
cdr3_aa: CASKGQGAIGEAFF

clone_size: few
j_call: TRBJ1-1
d_call: TRBD1
v_call: TRBV15
cdr3_nt: TGTGCCACCAGCAAGTTACAGGGGGCGGTCTCTGAAGCTTTCTTT
cdr3_aa: CATSKLQGAVSEAFF

clone_size: -
j_call: TRBJ1-1
d_call: TRBD1
v_call: TRBV28
cdr3_nt: TGTGCCAGCAGTTGGGACAGGGGGAGAACTGAAGCTTTCTTT
cdr3_aa: CASSWDRGRTEAFF

clone_size: -
j_call: TRBJ2-2
d_call: -
v_call: TRBV7-9
cdr3_nt: TGTGCCAGCAGAGCGGCAGGGGCGCGACTTCTGGGGGAGCTGTTTTTT
cdr3_aa: CASRAAGARLLGELFF

clone_size: -
j_call: TRBJ1-4
d_call: TRBD1
v_call: TRBV4-1
cdr3_nt: TGCGCCAGCAGCCAAGATAGAAGGGGGCTAAATGAAAAACTGTTTTTT
cdr3_aa: CASSQDRRGLNEKLFF

clone_size: few
j_call: TRBJ2-1
d_call: -
v_call: TRBV18
cdr3_nt: TGTGCCAGCTCACCCGGGACTTACAATGAGCAGTTCTTC
cdr3_aa: CASSPGTYNEQFF

clone_size: -
j_call: TRBJ1-5
d_call: TRBD1
v_call: TRBV5-5
cdr3_nt: TGTGCCAGCAGCCCGGGACAGGGTGGCAATCAGCCCCAGCATTTT
cdr3_aa: CASSPGQGGNQPQHF

clone_size: few
j_call: TRBJ1-1
d_call: -
v_call: TRBV5-6
cdr3_nt: TGTGCCAGCAGCTTGGTCTCGGTCACTGAAGCTTTCTTT
cdr3_aa: CASSLVSVTEAFF

clone_size: -
j_call: TRBJ1-5
d_call: -
v_call: TRBV7-8
cdr3_nt: TGTGCCAGCAGCTCCTCGGGACTTTATAGCAATCAGCCCCAGCATTTT
cdr3_aa: CASSSSGLYSNQPQHF

clone_size: -
j_call: TRBJ1-1
d_call: TRBD1
v_call: TRBV5-4
cdr3_nt: TGTGCCAGCAGCTTGTCCGGGACAGGGGTCGCTTTCTTT
cdr3_aa: CASSLSGTGVAFF

clone_size: -
j_call: TRBJ1-1
d_call: -
v_call: TRBV4-1
cdr3_nt: TGCGCCAGCAGCCAAGGGCAGGGTGGGCGGAGAACTGAAGCTTTCTTT
cdr3_aa: CASSQGQGGRRTEAFF

clone_size: -
j_call: TRBJ1-6
d_call: -
v_call: TRBV2
cdr3_nt: TGTGCCAGCAGTGAAATCGGGGTTGGAGATTCACCCCTCCACTTT
cdr3_aa: CASSEIGVGDSPLHF

clone_size: -
j_call: TRBJ2-7
d_call: -
v_call: TRBV6-1
cdr3_nt: TGTGCCAGCAGTGAAGCCCCGGACAGTACTTTTTACGAGCAGTACTTC
cdr3_aa: CASSEAPDSTFYEQYF

clone_size: -
j_call: TRBJ2-1
d_call: TRBD1
v_call: TRBV5-6
cdr3_nt: TGTGCCAGCAGAACCCCCGGGACAGGGGAGTATGAGCAGTTCTTC
cdr3_aa: CASRTPGTGEYEQFF

clone_size: few
j_call: TRBJ1-1
d_call: -
v_call: TRBV19
cdr3_nt: TGTGCCAGTAGTCCACCGGGAGAGGACACTGAAGCTTTCTTT
cdr3_aa: CASSPPGEDTEAFF

clone_size: few
j_call: TRBJ2-3
d_call: TRBD2
v_call: TRBV5-1
cdr3_nt: TGCGCCAGCAGCCCGTCCGGGGGGAGGGCGGATACGCAGTATTTT
cdr3_aa: CASSPSGGRADTQYF

clone_size: few
j_call: TRBJ1-2
d_call: -
v_call: TRBV25-1
cdr3_nt: TGTGCCAGCAGTGAGCCCGGACTCCTGCATGGCTACACCTTC
cdr3_aa: CASSEPGLLHGYTF

clone_size: -
j_call: TRBJ2-5
d_call: -
v_call: TRBV28
cdr3_nt: TGTGCCAGCAGTTTGAGAAGTTTTCAAGAGACCCAGTACTTC
cdr3_aa: CASSLRSFQETQYF

clone_size: -
j_call: TRBJ2-3
d_call: -
v_call: TRBV9
cdr3_nt: TGTGCCAGTAGAGGGACTCACCCCACAGATACGCAGTATTTT
cdr3_aa: CASRGTHPTDTQYF

clone_size: -
j_call: TRBJ1-1
d_call: -
v_call: TRBV6-5
cdr3_nt: TGTGCCAGCAGTTCCGAGACAGGGAACACTGAAGCTTTCTTT
cdr3_aa: CASSSETGNTEAFF

clone_size: few
j_call: TRBJ1-1
d_call: -
v_call: TRBV30
cdr3_nt: TGTGCCTGGAGTCGACTTAGGCTCAGAAGAAACACTGAAGCTTTCTTT
cdr3_aa: CAWSRLRLRRNTEAFF

clone_size: -
j_call: TRBJ1-5
d_call: -
v_call: TRBV4-1
cdr3_nt: TGCGCCAGCAGCCAAGCTTCTAATCTTCAGCCCCAGCATTTT
cdr3_aa: CASSQASNLQPQHF

clone_size: few
j_call: TRBJ2-5
d_call: -
v_call: TRBV6-7
cdr3_nt: TGTGCCAGAAAGGTGCCAGGAAGGGGAGAGACCCAGTACTTC
cdr3_aa: CARKVPGRGETQYF

clone_size: -
j_call: TRBJ1-2
d_call: -
v_call: TRBV7-2
cdr3_nt: TGTGCCAGCAGCTTAGCGCGGGCGGAGACGAGCTACACCTTC
cdr3_aa: CASSLARAETSYTF

clone_size: -
j_call: TRBJ2-7
d_call: TRBD1
v_call: TRBV11-1
cdr3_nt: TGTGCCAGCAGCCGGGACAGGGAACGGCCCTACGAGCAGTACTTC
cdr3_aa: CASSRDRERPYEQYF

clone_size: few
j_call: TRBJ1-5
d_call: -
v_call: TRBV18
cdr3_nt: TGTGCCAGCTCACCAATTGAGGGTAGCAATCAGCCCCAGCATTTT
cdr3_aa: CASSPIEGSNQPQHF

clone_size: few
j_call: TRBJ2-7
d_call: -
v_call: TRBV7-3
cdr3_nt: TGTGCCAGCAGCTTATCGCAGGGATACTCCTACGAGCAGTACTTC
cdr3_aa: CASSLSQGYSYEQYF

clone_size: -
j_call: TRBJ1-1
d_call: -
v_call: TRBV29-1
cdr3_nt: TGCAGTATTGGGGACACCTACACTGAAGCTTTCTTT
cdr3_aa: CSIGDTYTEAFF